This is a list of T cell receptor beta chains from one sample in a study of beta chain features in type 1 diabetes. The data were produced by immunoSEQ multiplex PCR, yet TCRdb's version contains in-frame clones alone and is incomplete. The table has some 44,000 clones, about 51% seen once. The sequencing input was Tregs from blood. These receptor sequences come from a woman under 30 in good health. The CDR3 runs from the conserved cysteine through the conserved F or W. The D gene is left open where the match is weak. Where a row states a size, it is once, few, many or the class of an expanded clone; other rows omit it.

TRBV6-6	TRBJ1-2	TRBD1	NA	TGTGCCAGCAGGTCAGGACAGGGTTTTAACTATGGCTACACCTTC	CASRSGQGFNYGYTF
TRBV2	TRBJ1-1	TRBD1	NA	TGTGCCAGCAGTACCCCACAGGGGAAAGGGGGGACTGAAGCTTTCTTT	CASSTPQGKGGTEAFF
TRBV6-5	TRBJ1-5	TRBD1	NA	TGTGCCAGCAGTTCCTACAGGGGGAATCAGCCCCAGCATTTT	CASSSYRGNQPQHF
TRBV29-1	TRBJ1-1	NA	NA	TGCAGCGTTGCACTGGGGGGGGGCACTGAAGCTTTCTTT	CSVALGGGTEAFF
TRBV5-1	TRBJ2-3	NA	NA	TGCGCCAGCAGTTCCGGGACAAGCACAGATACGCAGTATTTT	CASSSGTSTDTQYF
TRBV28	TRBJ2-7	NA	few	TGTGCCAGCAGTAATTACAGGGAAACCTACGAGCAGTACTTC	CASSNYRETYEQYF
TRBV14	TRBJ2-3	TRBD2	once	TGTGCCAGCAGCCCCCGGCTAGCGGGAGGCACAGATACGCAGTATTTT	CASSPRLAGGTDTQYF
TRBV5-4	TRBJ2-7	TRBD2	NA	TGTGCCAGCAGCTTGTCGGGCGGGGGTCCCTACGAGCAGTACTTC	CASSLSGGGPYEQYF
TRBV18	TRBJ2-2	TRBD2	NA	TGTGCCAGCTCACTCGGACTAGCGGGAACCGGGGAGCTGTTTTTT	CASSLGLAGTGELFF
TRBV29-1	TRBJ2-7	NA	NA	TGCAGCGTTGGTTTAGTACGCGGGACCTACGAGCAGTACTTC	CSVGLVRGTYEQYF
TRBV5-4	TRBJ1-2	NA	NA	TGTGCCAGCAGCGCCTCGCGGCCGCTTTCTAACTATGGCTACACCTTC	CASSASRPLSNYGYTF
TRBV19	TRBJ1-5	TRBD1	NA	TGTGCCAGTAATCCCGACAGGGATGGTCAGCCCCAGCATTTT	CASNPDRDGQPQHF
TRBV7-9	TRBJ2-3	TRBD1	NA	TGTGCCAGCAGCTTAGAGAGGGGGCGCACAGATACGCAGTATTTT	CASSLERGRTDTQYF
TRBV30	TRBJ2-6	NA	NA	TGTGCCTCCAGCTCTGGGGCCAACGTCCTGACTTTC	CASSSGANVLTF
TRBV18	TRBJ2-2	NA	NA	TGTGCCAGCTCACGAGCCAATAGCCCCGGGGAGCTGTTTTTT	CASSRANSPGELFF
TRBV11-1	TRBJ2-1	TRBD1	NA	TGTGCCAGCAGCTTAGCCCCCAGGGGGCGGGGCCGAGAGCAGTTCTTC	CASSLAPRGRGREQFF
TRBV4-1	TRBJ2-3	TRBD2	once	TGCGCCAGCAGCCGTGGACTAGACACAGATACGCAGTATTTT	CASSRGLDTDTQYF
TRBV13	TRBJ1-1	TRBD1	NA	TGTGCCAGCAGACCACAGGGGTTTTACACTGAAGCTTTCTTT	CASRPQGFYTEAFF
TRBV2	TRBJ1-4	TRBD1	NA	TGTGCCAGTCGCTGGGGGACAGGGGTTGAAAAACTGTTTTTT	CASRWGTGVEKLFF
TRBV29-1	TRBJ2-7	TRBD1	few	TGCAGCGTTGACGGGACAGGGTCCTACGAGCAGTACTTC	CSVDGTGSYEQYF
TRBV5-1	TRBJ2-7	TRBD2	NA	TGCGCCAGCAGCTTGGGGGGCGGGAGGGTAATTTCCTACGAGCAGTACTTC	CASSLGGGRVISYEQYF
TRBV7-3	TRBJ2-3	NA	NA	TGTGCCAGCAGCTTAAGATGGCTAGCCAGCAGTACAGATACGCAGTATTTT	CASSLRWLASSTDTQYF